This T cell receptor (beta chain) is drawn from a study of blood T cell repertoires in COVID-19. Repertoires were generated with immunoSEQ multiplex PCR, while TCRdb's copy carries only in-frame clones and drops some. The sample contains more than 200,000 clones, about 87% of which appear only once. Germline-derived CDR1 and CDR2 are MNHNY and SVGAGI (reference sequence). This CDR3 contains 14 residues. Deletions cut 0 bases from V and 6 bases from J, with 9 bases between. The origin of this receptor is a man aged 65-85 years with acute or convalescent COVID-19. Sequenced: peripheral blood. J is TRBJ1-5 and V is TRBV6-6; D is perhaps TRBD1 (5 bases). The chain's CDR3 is CASSYSGDSQPQHF. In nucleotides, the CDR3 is TGTGCCAGCAGTTACTCAGGGGACTCTCAGCCCCAGCATTTT.